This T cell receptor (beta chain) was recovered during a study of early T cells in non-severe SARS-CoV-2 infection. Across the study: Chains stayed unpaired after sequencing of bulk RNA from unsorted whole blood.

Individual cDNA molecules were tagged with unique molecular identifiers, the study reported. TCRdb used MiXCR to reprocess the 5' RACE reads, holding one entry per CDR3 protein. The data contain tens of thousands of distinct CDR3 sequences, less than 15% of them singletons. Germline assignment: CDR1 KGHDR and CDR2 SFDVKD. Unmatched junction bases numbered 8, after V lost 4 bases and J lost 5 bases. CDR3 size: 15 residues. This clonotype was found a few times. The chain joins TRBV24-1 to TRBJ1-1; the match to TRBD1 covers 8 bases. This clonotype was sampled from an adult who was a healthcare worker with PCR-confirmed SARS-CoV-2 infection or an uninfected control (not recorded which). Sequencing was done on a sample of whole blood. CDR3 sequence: CATSDASTGGTEAFF. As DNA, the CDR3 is TGTGCCACCAGTGACGCCTCAACAGGGGGGACTGAAGCTTTCTTT.